Shown below are 15 T cell receptor beta chains from a single sample sequenced in a study of T-cell memory formation after mild COVID-19 (dated by TCRdb to about 2021). Library preparation was by 5' RACE. Sequenced using an Illumina NovaSeq 6000. TCRdb's own reprocessing of the public reads used fastp at Q25 and MiXCR and kept productive beta chains. Each CDR3 protein gets just one entry, which takes the most common genes and DNA from the rows behind it. The sample profile shows roughly 120,000 distinct CDR3 sequences; approximately 16% of them were found once. The ten largest account for about 15% of the sample. The sequencing input was PBMCs or a T cell subset sorted from them (not recorded which). All receptors derive from an adult woman who had mild COVID-19 (a few samples of this study predate the infection). The sample titles of this study are shuffled in the database, so cell type and time point are left out; the donor was told from shared clones.

The DNA for the CDR3 is TGCGCCAGCAGTTTCGGTATCCCCTCCTACAATGAGCAGTTCTTC. It translates to CASSFGIPSYNEQFF. The chain carries TRBV23-1 and TRBJ2-1; D remains ambiguous. TRBV23-1 is known as an ORF, though its function is uncertain. This CDR3 contains 15 residues. V lost 5 bases, J lost 0 bases, and 11 bases lay in between.

This chain connects TRBV12-3 or TRBV12-4 to TRBJ1-3, with no clear D. The germline V and J ends were trimmed by 3 bases and 2 bases, with 11 bases remaining between them. The CDR3 has 15 amino acids. This chain's CDR3 is CASSFRRAAGNTIYF. For the CDR3, the DNA is TGTGCCAGCAGTTTTCGACGGGCAGCTGGAAACACCATATATTTT.

The CDR3 DNA reads TGTGCCAGCAGCTCAACCGGGACACCGGGACTAGCGGGGGAGACCCAGTACTTC. Amino acid sequence: CASSSTGTPGLAGETQYF. The chain has TRBV5-5 and TRBJ2-5, with 13 positions matching TRBD2. The CDR3 covers 18 residues. Trimming cost V 3 bases and J 5 bases; bases outside gene matches: 13. Per the germline V gene, CDR1 is SGHKS and CDR2 is YYEKEE (reference sequence).

The genes are TRBV5-4 and TRBJ2-3; TRBD1 matches at 7 bases. Trimming cost V 3 bases and J 4 bases; bases outside gene matches: 8. CDR1 is SGHNT, CDR2 YYREEE, per germline (reference sequence). This CDR3 comprises 15 residues. Here the CDR3 DNA reads TGTGCCAGCAGCTCAGGCGACAGGGAGCCAGATACGCAGTATTTT. Translation: CASSSGDREPDTQYF.

V gene TRBV7-9 combines with J gene TRBJ1-2; TRBD1 matches 7 bases. The CDR3 is 14 residues long. Germline trimming cut 6 bases from V and 0 bases from J; bases unmatched to any gene: 4. CDR1 is SEHNR, CDR2 FQNEAQ, per germline (reference sequence). The CDR3 loop is CASSTQGTNYGYTF. The CDR3, as DNA: TGTGCCAGCAGTACACAGGGGACTAACTATGGCTACACCTTC. The complete variable domain, with remaining parts taken from reference TRBV7-9 and TRBJ1-2, reads DTGVSQNPRHKITKRGQNVTFRCDPISEHNRLYWYRQTLGQGPEFLTYFQNEAQLEKSRLLSDRFSAERPKGSFSTLEIQRTEQGDSAMYLCASSTQGTNYGYTFGSGTRLTVV.

V usage is TRBV27 and J usage is TRBJ1-2; tentative D call: TRBD1 (5 bases). The V gene's germline CDR1 is MNHEY and CDR2 SMNVEV (reference sequence). Trimming removed 6 bases from V and 0 bases from J, with 14 bases in between. The CDR3 extends over 15 amino acids. Written as DNA, the CDR3 is TGTGCCAGCAGGCCCCAGGCAGGGCCTAACTATGGCTACACCTTC. Translation: CASRPQAGPNYGYTF.

This clonotype occurred a few times. This chain's CDR3 is CSVVRETGELFF. CDR3 in DNA: TGCAGCGTTGTAAGGGAAACCGGGGAGCTGTTTTTT. The chain employs TRBV29-1 and TRBJ2-2; D unresolved. The CDR3 has 12 amino acids. V lost 4 bases to trimming and J lost 5 bases, with 8 bases between them. Germline V lookup: CDR1 SQVTM, CDR2 ANQGSEA.

V is TRBV10-3 and J is TRBJ1-2; D remains unclear. CDR1 and CDR2 (germline): ENHRY, SYGVKD. Trimming stripped 2 bases from V and 5 bases from J, with 9 bases between. CDR3 size: 13 residues. The CDR3 region is CAISEQDRYGYTF. For the CDR3, the DNA is TGTGCCATCAGTGAGCAGGACCGGTATGGCTACACCTTC.

This clonotype was picked up a small number of times. The V gene is TRBV7-8, the J gene TRBJ2-7; 10 bases line up with TRBD1. The CDR3 consists of 15 residues. Germline CDR1 reads SGHVS; CDR2 reads FQNEAQ. With V trimmed by 1 base and J by 4 bases, 4 bases remained unmatched. The CDR3 is CASSLGPGQGYEQYF. The CDR3 DNA follows: TGTGCCAGCAGCTTAGGCCCGGGACAGGGGTACGAGCAGTACTTC.

The rearrangement joins TRBV7-9 to TRBJ2-3; D gene ambiguous. The CDR3 contains 16 residues. V lost 4 bases and J lost 0, with 14 bases in between. The germline gives CDR1 SEHNR, CDR2 FQNEAQ (reference sequence). The CDR3 spells CASSSPWGFSTDTQYF. The CDR3 DNA sequence: TGTGCCAGCAGCTCTCCGTGGGGATTTAGCACAGATACGCAGTATTTT.

The J gene is TRBJ2-2, the V gene TRBV11-2; TRBD2 matches 7 bases. The V segment lost 5 bases and the J segment 7 bases; nucleotides outside the gene matches: 10. The germline CDR1 and CDR2 sequences are SGHAT and FQNNGV. The CDR3 spans 15 residues. CDR3 nucleotide sequence: TGTGCCAGCAGCCGCCGAACTAGCGCCATCGGGGAGCTGTTTTTT. Amino acids: CASSRRTSAIGELFF.

This chain joins TRBV12-3 or TRBV12-4 and TRBJ2-1; 10 bases are a match to TRBD2. V lost 5 bases and J lost 6; bases outside the gene matches: 1. This CDR3 contains 13 residues. The CDR3 DNA reads as TGTGCCAGCAGTACTAGCGGGATCAATGAGCAGTTCTTC. It encodes CASSTSGINEQFF.

This clonotype has a handful of counts. The rearrangement links TRBV7-3 to TRBJ2-1; 8 bases agree with TRBD2. Germline V gene sequence: CDR1 SGHTA, CDR2 FQGTGA. V lost 2 bases to trimming and J lost 8 bases; unmatched junction nucleotides: 8. The CDR3 is made up of 15 amino acids. In DNA, the CDR3 is TGTGCCAGCAGCTTACCGAGCGGGAGTAAGGATGAGCAGTTCTTC. It codes for CASSLPSGSKDEQFF.

The sample holds a few counts of this clonotype. The chain joins TRBV5-1 to TRBJ2-5; D gene uncertain. The CDR3 is 14 amino acids. The V gene's germline CDR1 is SGHRS and CDR2 YFSETQ. V was pared by 0 bases and J by 5 bases, with 11 bases between. CDR3 DNA sequence: TGCGCCAGCAGCTTGGGTTACGGGCTTGAGACCCAGTACTTC. Its protein product is CASSLGYGLETQYF.

The chain carries TRBV7-6 and TRBJ2-3, with D perhaps TRBD2 (6 bases). V dropped 4 bases and J dropped 0 bases, with 14 bases sitting between them. This CDR3 is 16 amino acids long. The germline CDR1 and CDR2 sequences are SGHVS and FNYEAQ. The CDR3 region is CASSWEGGRSTDTQYF. CDR3 nucleotide sequence: TGTGCCAGCAGCTGGGAAGGAGGGAGGAGCACAGATACGCAGTATTTT.